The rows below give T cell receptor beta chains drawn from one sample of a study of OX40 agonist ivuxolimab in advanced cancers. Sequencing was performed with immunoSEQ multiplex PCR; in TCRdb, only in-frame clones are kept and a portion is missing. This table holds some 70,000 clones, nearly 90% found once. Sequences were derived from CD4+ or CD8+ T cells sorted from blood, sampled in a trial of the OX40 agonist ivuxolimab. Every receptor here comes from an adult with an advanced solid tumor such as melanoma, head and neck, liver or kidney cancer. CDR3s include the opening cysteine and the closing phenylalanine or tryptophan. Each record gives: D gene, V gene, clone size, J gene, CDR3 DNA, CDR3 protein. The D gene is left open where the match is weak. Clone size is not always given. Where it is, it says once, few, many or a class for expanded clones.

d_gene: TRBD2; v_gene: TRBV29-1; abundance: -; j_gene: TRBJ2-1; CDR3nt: TGCAGCGTTGGGACTAGAAGGGCCAATGAGCAGTTCTTC; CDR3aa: CSVGTRRANEQFF
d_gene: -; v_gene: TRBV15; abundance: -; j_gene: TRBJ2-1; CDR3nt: TGTGCCACCAGCGAAGGACCGAGCTCCTACAATGAGCAGTTCTTC; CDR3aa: CATSEGPSSYNEQFF
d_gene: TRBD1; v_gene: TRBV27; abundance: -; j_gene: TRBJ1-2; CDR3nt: TGTGCCAGCAGACTAGCAGGACAGGGGACAGCTAACTATGGCTACACCTTC; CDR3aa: CASRLAGQGTANYGYTF
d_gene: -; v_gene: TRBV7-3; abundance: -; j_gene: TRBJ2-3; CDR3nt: TGTGCCAGCAGCTTAAGTCCCGGGACAATCCCAGATACGCAGTATTTT; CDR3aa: CASSLSPGTIPDTQYF
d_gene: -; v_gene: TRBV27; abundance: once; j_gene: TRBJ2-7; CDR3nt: TGTGCCAGCAGCCCCGTGGGGGTGCACGAGCAGTACTTC; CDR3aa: CASSPVGVHEQYF
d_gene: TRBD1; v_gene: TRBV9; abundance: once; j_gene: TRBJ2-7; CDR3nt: TGTGCCAGCAGCGTCCTACAGGGGGCGGGCGAGCAGTACTTC; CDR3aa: CASSVLQGAGEQYF
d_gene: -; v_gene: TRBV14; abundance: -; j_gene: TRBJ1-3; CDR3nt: TGTGCCAGCAGCCTCCGTGGGAGCTCTGGAAACACCATATATTTT; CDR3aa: CASSLRGSSGNTIYF
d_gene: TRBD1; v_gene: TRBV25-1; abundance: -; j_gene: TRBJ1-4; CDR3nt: TGTGCCAGCAGTTCTCCCGGGACAGGGAAATCAGAAGTGTTTTTT; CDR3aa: CASSSPGTGKSEVFF
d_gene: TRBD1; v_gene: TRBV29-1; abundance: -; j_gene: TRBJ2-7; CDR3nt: TGCAGCGTGGCGCCGACAGGGTCGAGCGAGCAGTACTTC; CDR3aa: CSVAPTGSSEQYF
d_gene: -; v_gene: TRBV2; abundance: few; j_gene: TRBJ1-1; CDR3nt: TGTGCCAGCAGCCTCCGGGACGGGCACACTGAAGCTTTCTTT; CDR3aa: CASSLRDGHTEAFF
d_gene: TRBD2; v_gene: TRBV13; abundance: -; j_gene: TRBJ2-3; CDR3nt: TGTGCCAGCAGCCCAAGCGGGGGGAGCACAGATACGCAGTATTTT; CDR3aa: CASSPSGGSTDTQYF
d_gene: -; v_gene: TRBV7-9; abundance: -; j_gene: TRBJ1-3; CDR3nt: TGTGCCAGCAGCTTACCCGGGCGGGGAACAGGAAACACCATATATTTT; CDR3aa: CASSLPGRGTGNTIYF
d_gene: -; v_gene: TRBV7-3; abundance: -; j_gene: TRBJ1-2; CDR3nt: TGTGCCAGCAGTTCCGACCCAGGATATGGCTACACCTTC; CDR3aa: CASSSDPGYGYTF
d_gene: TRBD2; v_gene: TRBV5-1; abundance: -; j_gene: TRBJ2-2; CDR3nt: TGCGCCAGCAGGATAGCGGGGGGGCCGCACACCGGGGAGCTGTTTTTT; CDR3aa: CASRIAGGPHTGELFF
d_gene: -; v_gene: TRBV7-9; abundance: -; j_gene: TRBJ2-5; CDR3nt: TGTGCCAGCAACGACCAACAGGGGTCGCAAAAACGGGAGCAGTACTTC; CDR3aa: CASNDQQGSQKREQYF
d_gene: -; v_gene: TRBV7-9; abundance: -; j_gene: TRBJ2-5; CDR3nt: TGTGCCAGCAGCTTAGCGGCAGGTCAAGAGACCCAGTACTTC; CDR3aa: CASSLAAGQETQYF
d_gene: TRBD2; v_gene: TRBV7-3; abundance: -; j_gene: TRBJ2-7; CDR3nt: TGTGCCAGCAGCTCTAGCGGGGAATACGAGCAGTACTTC; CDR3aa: CASSSSGEYEQYF
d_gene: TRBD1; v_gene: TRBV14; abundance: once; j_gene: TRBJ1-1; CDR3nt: TGTGCCAGCAGCTTCCAGGGGGGCGCTACTGAAGCTTTCTTT; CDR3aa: CASSFQGGATEAFF
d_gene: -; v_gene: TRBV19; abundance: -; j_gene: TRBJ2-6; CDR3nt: TGTGCCAGTAGCGAGGCTGGGGCCAACGTCCTGACTTTC; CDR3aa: CASSEAGANVLTF
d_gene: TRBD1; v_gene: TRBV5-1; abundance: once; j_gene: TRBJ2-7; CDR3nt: TGCGCCAGCAGCCTCCGGGACAGCTCCTACGAGCAGTACTTC; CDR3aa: CASSLRDSSYEQYF
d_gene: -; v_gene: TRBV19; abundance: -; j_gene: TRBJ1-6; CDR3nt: TGTGCCAGCGACCCGGGGGGTGCGCATTCACCCCTCCACTTT; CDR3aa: CASDPGGAHSPLHF
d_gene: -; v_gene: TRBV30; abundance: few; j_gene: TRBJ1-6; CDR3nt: TGTGCCTGGGGCAAGGCAGGCGACTCACCCCTCCACTTT; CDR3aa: CAWGKAGDSPLHF
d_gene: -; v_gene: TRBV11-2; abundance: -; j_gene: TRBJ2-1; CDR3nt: TGTGCCAGCAGCTTGGGGGTCTCCTACAATGAGCAGTTCTTC; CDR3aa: CASSLGVSYNEQFF
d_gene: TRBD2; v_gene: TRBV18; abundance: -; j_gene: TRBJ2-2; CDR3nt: TGTGCCAGCCAAAAGACGCGCGGGGGGAACACCGGGGAGCTGTTTTTT; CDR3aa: CASQKTRGGNTGELFF
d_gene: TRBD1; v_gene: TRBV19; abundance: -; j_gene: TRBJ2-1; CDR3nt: TGTGCCAGTAGTATGCACAGGGGCAATGAGCAGTTCTTC; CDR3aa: CASSMHRGNEQFF
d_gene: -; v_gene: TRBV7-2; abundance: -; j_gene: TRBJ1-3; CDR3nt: TGTGCCAGCAGCTTAAGAGGGACCTCTGGAAACACCATATATTTT; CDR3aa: CASSLRGTSGNTIYF
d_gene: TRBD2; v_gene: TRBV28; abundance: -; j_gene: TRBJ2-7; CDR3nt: TGTGCCAGCAGGGAGACTAGCGGGTTACCCTACGAGCAGTACTTC; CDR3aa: CASRETSGLPYEQYF
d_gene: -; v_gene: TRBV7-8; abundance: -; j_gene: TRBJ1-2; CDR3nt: TGTGCCAGCAGCTCAACAGGGTATAACTATGGCTACACCTTC; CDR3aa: CASSSTGYNYGYTF
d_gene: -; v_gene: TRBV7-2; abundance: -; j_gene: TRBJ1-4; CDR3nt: TGTGCCAGCAGCTTAGAAGGTGTCGGGGTGGGTAATGAAAAACTGTTTTTT; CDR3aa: CASSLEGVGVGNEKLFF
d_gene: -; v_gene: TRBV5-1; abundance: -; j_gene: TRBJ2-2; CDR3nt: TGCGCCAGCAGCCCCTACACCGGGGCAGGGAACACCGGGGAGCTGTTTTTT; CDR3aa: CASSPYTGAGNTGELFF
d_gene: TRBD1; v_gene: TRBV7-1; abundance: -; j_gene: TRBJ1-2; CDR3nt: TGTGCCAGCAGCCGAGACAGGGACTATGGCTACACCTTC; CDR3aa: CASSRDRDYGYTF
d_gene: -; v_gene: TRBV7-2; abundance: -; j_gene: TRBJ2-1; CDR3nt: TGTGCCAGCAGCTTAGTAGGGGGGGCCTACAATGAGCAGTTCTTC; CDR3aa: CASSLVGGAYNEQFF
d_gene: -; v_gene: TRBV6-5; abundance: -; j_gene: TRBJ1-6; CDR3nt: TGTGCCAGCAGCTACAGCCCTTCGAATTCACCCCTCCACTTT; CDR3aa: CASSYSPSNSPLHF
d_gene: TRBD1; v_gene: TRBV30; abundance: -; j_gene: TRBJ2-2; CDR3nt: TGTGCCTGGAGGACTCTGACAGGGGGCATACTAAGGATCCCCGGGGAGCTGTTTTTT; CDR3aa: CAWRTLTGGILRIPGELFF
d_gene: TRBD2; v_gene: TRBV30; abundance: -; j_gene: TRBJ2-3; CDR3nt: TGTGCCTGGAGCTGGCGGGAGAGCACAGATACGCAGTATTTT; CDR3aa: CAWSWRESTDTQYF
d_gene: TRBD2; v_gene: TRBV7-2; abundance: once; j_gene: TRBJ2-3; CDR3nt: TGTGCCAGCAGCCCCCAGGTAGCGGGGCCTACAGATACGCAGTATTTT; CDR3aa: CASSPQVAGPTDTQYF
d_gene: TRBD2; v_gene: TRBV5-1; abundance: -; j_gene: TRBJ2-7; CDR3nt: TGCGCCAGCAGCTTGACAGCGGGGCCCTACGAGCAGTACTTC; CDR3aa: CASSLTAGPYEQYF
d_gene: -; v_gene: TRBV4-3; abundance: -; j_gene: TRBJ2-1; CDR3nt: TGCGCCAGCACCCTGCAAGGGGGCTCCTACAATGAGCAGTTCTTC; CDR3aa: CASTLQGGSYNEQFF
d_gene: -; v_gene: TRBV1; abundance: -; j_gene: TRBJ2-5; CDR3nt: TGCACCAGCAGCTCCAGCGGGGGAAGAGAGACCCAGTACTTC; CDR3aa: CTSSSSGGRETQYF
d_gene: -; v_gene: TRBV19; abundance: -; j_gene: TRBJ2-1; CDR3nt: TGTGCCAGTACTCCCCCGGGCTCTAGCGTTGGTTATGAGCAGTTCTTC; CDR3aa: CASTPPGSSVGYEQFF
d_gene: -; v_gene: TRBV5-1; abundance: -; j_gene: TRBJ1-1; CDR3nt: TGCGCCAGCGGGAAAGGCAGAACAATGAACACTGAAGCTTTCTTT; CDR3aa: CASGKGRTMNTEAFF
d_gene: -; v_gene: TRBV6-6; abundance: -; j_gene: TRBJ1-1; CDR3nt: TGTGCCAGCAGTACGACAGGATTGAAAGCTTTCTTT; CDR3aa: CASSTTGLKAFF
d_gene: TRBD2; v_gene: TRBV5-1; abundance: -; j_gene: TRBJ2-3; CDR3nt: TGCGCCAGCTGTTGGACTAGCGGGGGGGCCAGAGATACGCAGTATTTT; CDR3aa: CASCWTSGGARDTQYF
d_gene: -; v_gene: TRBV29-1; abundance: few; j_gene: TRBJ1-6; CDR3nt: TGCAGCGTTGCGGGGGCGAATGGATCACCCCTCCACTTT; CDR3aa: CSVAGANGSPLHF
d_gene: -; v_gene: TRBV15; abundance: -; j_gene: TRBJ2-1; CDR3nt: TGTGCCACCAGCAGAGATCGCGGATTAGTCTCCTACAATGAGCAGTTCTTC; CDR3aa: CATSRDRGLVSYNEQFF
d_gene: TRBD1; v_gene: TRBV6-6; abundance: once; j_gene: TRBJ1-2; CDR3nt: TGTGCCAGCAGTCCTACAGGGGACTATGGCTACACCTTC; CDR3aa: CASSPTGDYGYTF
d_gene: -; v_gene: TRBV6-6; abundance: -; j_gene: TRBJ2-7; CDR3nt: TGTGCCAGCACCCGCCGGGGGCCCTACGAGCAGTACTTC; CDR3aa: CASTRRGPYEQYF
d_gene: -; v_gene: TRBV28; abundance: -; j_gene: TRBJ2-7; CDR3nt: TGTGCCAGCAGGGCACCGGGACCGACCTCCTACGAGCAGTACTTC; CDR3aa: CASRAPGPTSYEQYF
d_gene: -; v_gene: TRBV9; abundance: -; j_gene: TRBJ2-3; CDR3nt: TGTGCCAGCAGCGTAGATCCCGGAAGCACAGATACGCAGTATTTT; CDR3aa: CASSVDPGSTDTQYF
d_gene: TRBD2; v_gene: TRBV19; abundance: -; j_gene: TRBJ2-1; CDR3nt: TGTGCCAGTAGTATCGCTAGCGGGGGTAGCTCCTACAATGAGCAGTTCTTC; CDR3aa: CASSIASGGSSYNEQFF
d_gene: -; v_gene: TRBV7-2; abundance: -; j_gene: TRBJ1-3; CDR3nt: TGTGCCAGCAGCTTAGCCCTAGCCCAGACAGGCAATCCTGGAAACACCATATATTTT; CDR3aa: CASSLALAQTGNPGNTIYF
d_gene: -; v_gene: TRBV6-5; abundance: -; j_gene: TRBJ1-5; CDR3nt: TGTGCCAGCAGTTACTCGATATATGCCCCCTATCAGCCCCAGCATTTT; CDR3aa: CASSYSIYAPYQPQHF
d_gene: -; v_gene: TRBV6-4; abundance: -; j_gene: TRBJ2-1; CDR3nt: TGTGCCAGCAGGGTAGACAGTTATGAAAATGAGCAGTTCTTC; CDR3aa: CASRVDSYENEQFF
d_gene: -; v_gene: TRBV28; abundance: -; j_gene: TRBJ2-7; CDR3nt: TGTGCCAGCAGTCCGAGGACAGAACGGATGGCCTTC; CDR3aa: CASSPRTERMAF
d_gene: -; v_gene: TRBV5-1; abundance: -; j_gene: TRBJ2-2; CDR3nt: TGCGCCAGCAGCTTGGTTCAGGGATCCACCGGGGAGCTGTTTTTT; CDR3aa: CASSLVQGSTGELFF
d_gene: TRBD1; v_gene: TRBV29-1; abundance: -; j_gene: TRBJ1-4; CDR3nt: TGCAGCGTTTCCAGGGGGTCCCCTAATGAAAAACTGTTTTTT; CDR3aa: CSVSRGSPNEKLFF
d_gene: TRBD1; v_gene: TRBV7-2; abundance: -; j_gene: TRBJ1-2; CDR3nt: TGTGCCAGCAGCCCCGAGGGACAGACCGCACGCCCGGGCTATGGCTACACCTTC; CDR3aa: CASSPEGQTARPGYGYTF
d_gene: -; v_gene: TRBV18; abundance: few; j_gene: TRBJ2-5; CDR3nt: TGTGCCAGCTCGTCACCATCGGAGCTAGTTGGGGAGACCCAGTACTTC; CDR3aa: CASSSPSELVGETQYF
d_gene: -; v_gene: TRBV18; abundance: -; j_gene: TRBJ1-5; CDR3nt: TGTGCCAGCTCATCCAATAACGACGGTCAGCCCCAGCATTTT; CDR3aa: CASSSNNDGQPQHF
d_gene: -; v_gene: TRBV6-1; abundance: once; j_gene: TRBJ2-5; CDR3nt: TGTGCCACTTCAGAGATTTCCGGGGTTTGGGAGACCCAGTACTTC; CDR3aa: CATSEISGVWETQYF